The 2 T cell receptor beta chains given below trace back to one sample, sequenced in a study of OX40 agonist ivuxolimab in advanced cancers. Profiled with immunoSEQ multiplex PCR; TCRdb holds only in-frame clones, not every one. The repertoire holds 73,000 or so clones, with 85% to 90% as singletons. Material: CD4+ or CD8+ T cells sorted from blood, obtained in a trial of the OX40 agonist ivuxolimab. The source of these receptors is an adult with an advanced solid tumor such as melanoma, head and neck, liver or kidney cancer.

The rearrangement uses TRBV2 and TRBJ2-1, with 10 bases matching TRBD1. Germline loops: CDR1 SNHLY, CDR2 FYNNEI. The junction had 2 bases not matched to a gene; V was cut back by 4 bases and J by 8 bases. This CDR3 is 13 amino acids long. The DNA of the CDR3 is TGTGCCAGCAGTGGGGACAGGGGCTATGAGCAGTTCTTC. Encoded protein: CASSGDRGYEQFF. The entire variable domain, with the rest obtained from reference TRBV2 and TRBJ2-1, is as follows: EPEVTQTPSHQVTQMGQEVILRCVPISNHLYFYWYRQILGQKVEFLVSFYNNEISEKSEIFDDQFSVERPDGSNFTLKIRSTKLEDSAMYFCASSGDRGYEQFFGPGTRLTVL.

V is TRBV2 and J is TRBJ2-7; 7 nucleotides line up with TRBD2. V was pared by 5 bases and J by 7 bases, with 14 bases of the junction left unmatched. This CDR3 is 15 amino acids long. Germline CDR1 SNHLY, CDR2 FYNNEI. CDR3 nucleotides: TGTGCCAGCAGTATCACTAGCGTTCCACCTGGGGAGCAGTACTTC. Translated, it gives CASSITSVPPGEQYF.